This entry describes one TCR beta chain. Assay used: immunoSEQ multiplex PCR; TCRdb lists only in-frame clones, some missing. Here the sample spans around 120,000 clones, 78% being singletons. The CDR3 has 13 residues. Germline values: CDR1 LGHNA, CDR2 YSLEER. V was trimmed by 0 bases and J by 8 bases, leaving 10 bases between them. This sample is part of a study of blood T cell repertoires in COVID-19. Whole-study context: Samples taken during acute and convalescent COVID-19 were collected in the United States, Italy and Spain.

Sample: peripheral blood. V is TRBV4-3 and J is TRBJ1-2; D unclear. The source of this sequence is a man between 65 and 85 years old with acute or convalescent COVID-19. CDR3 nucleotides: TGCGCCAGCAGCCAAGATCACATGAGGGGCTACACCTTC. It encodes CASSQDHMRGYTF.